What follows describes a single T cell receptor (beta chain). What it binds is unknown. The data are from a study of tumor-infiltrating lymphocytes in primary liver carcinoma. The authors made TCR beta cDNA from 500 ng total RNA with a constant-region primer. What produced the TCR beta libraries was three nested multiplex PCR rounds using slightly modified ARM-PCR. TCRdb called the multiplex PCR reads again in MiXCR, with one record for every CDR3 protein. The sample has around 19,000 distinct CDR3 sequences; approximately 79% are singletons. Whole-study findings and limits: When set against blood, tumors had a significantly higher top-250-clone fraction (p = 0.039). Overlap between tumor regions exceeded overlap of tumor with adjacent tissue or blood.

RNA and DNA were co-extracted from about 19-30 mg of unsorted bulk tissue. No patient had received treatment, and all had chronic HBV infection. Tumor samples were assessed, and every one had over 75% viable tumor cells. The origin of this receptor is a woman aged 25 to 45 with primary liver carcinoma and hepatitis B virus infection. Sample: liver tumor tissue from sampling region 4. Subset defined: tumor region T4, right-lateral pole.

The CDR3 DNA is TGTGCCAGCGGGCAAGGGGGACGGCCTCAGCATTTT. It codes for CASGQGGRPQHF. The V gene is TRBV28, the J gene TRBJ1-5; tentatively, D is TRBD1 (6 bases). V lost 8 bases and J lost 13, with 18 bases in between. This CDR3 is built from 12 residues. From germline, CDR1 is MDHEN and CDR2 SYDVKM.